This T cell receptor beta chain was recovered during a study of blood T cell repertoires in COVID-19. Study-level information: There were acute and convalescent COVID-19 samples, and they came from the United States, Italy and Spain. From T cells, B-cell-depleted T cells, or PBMCs came the material, which was cDNA or gDNA.

Germline V gene data show CDR1 as SSHAT and CDR2 as FNYEAQ (reference sequence). The CDR3 totals 14 residues. Participants spanned ages about 18 to 90 years and resided in roughly 22 US areas. Participant-reported clinical history was the basis for cohort assignment. Only one count was recorded for this clone. An end of the junction differs from the germline gene, which may be a read error. This table comes from immunoSEQ multiplex PCR, and its TCRdb copy is limited to in-frame clones, with some not included. The table lists around 50,000 clones, roughly 80% of them singletons, with around 5.4% in the top ten.

The sample comprised PBMCs or T cells enriched from blood (not recorded which). The sequence came from a woman in her 50s with acute COVID-19. The rearrangement joins TRBV7-7 to TRBJ2-2, with D possibly TRBD1 on 5 matching bases. The CDR3 bases are TGTGCTAGCAGCTCCGACAGGAACACCGGGGAGCTGTTTTTT. It yields the protein CASSSDRNTGELFF. The full variable domain, with the rest looked up from reference TRBV7-7 and TRBJ2-2, is GAGVSQSPRYKVTKRGQDVTLRCDPISSHATLYWYQQALGQGPEFLTYFNYEAQPDKSGLPSDRFSAERPEGSISTLTIQRTEQRDSAMYRCASSSDRNTGELFFGEGSRLTVL.